This T cell receptor (beta chain) was identified in a study of blood T cell repertoires in COVID-19. Germline CDR1 KGHDR, CDR2 SFDVKD. This CDR3 is 14 amino acids long. J was trimmed by 8 bases and V by 7 bases; bases with no gene match: 10. The table came from immunoSEQ multiplex PCR; TCRdb's copy has only in-frame clones and leaves some out. This sample has 45,000 to 55,000 clones, with roughly 85% found just once. The rearrangement uses TRBV24-1 and TRBJ1-2, with 9 bases aligning to TRBD1. The sequence was obtained from a human donor in a cohort sampled during active COVID-19. Sequences were obtained from peripheral blood. CDR3 sequence reads: CATRGQGGKEGYTF. CDR3 sequence (DNA): TGTGCCACCAGGGGACAGGGCGGAAAAGAAGGCTACACCTTC.